The clone carrying this T cell receptor (beta chain) has a single count. The antigen is unknown. This may arise from a read error, as a much more abundant clone is one base away. cDNA libraries of TCR beta carried unique molecular identifiers. TCRdb itself ran the PCR reads through MiXCR, one entry per CDR3 protein. In the table there are approximately 400,000 distinct CDR3 sequences, roughly 38% of which are singletons. Germline-derived CDR1 and CDR2 are DFQATT and SNEGSKA (reference sequence). This CDR3 is built from 13 residues. The V end was cut by 1 base, the J end by 6 bases, with 13 bases between. The source of the sample is a study of post-analysis software for immune sequencing data. Study-wide context: Disease courses included relapsing-remitting, secondary progressive and progressive-relapsing multiple sclerosis. Study findings and constraints: With TRBV5-6, TRBV5-1 and TRBV20-1 included, about five TRBV segments were more frequent in patients than in controls.

Sequencing was done on a sample of blood. The receptor's source is a girl aged 10-17 years with multiple sclerosis. The chain combines TRBV20-1 with TRBJ2-7; D is undetermined. CDR3 bases: TGCAGTGCTAGAGCAGCCCCCGACTGCGAGCAGTACTTC. This encodes CSARAAPDCEQYF.